The 6 T cell receptor beta chains presented below share a single source sample, sequenced in a study of spatial heterogeneity in lung cancer. Study results and limitations: Expanded intratumoral alpha and beta TCR counts tracked tumor mutation counts.

Antigens for these TCRs are unknown. Time point defined: sample taken at primary tumor resection. TCRdb processed the 5' RACE reads anew with MiXCR; each CDR3 protein has one entry. Here the sample spans roughly 18,000 distinct CDR3 sequences, roughly 9% being singletons. The sample consisted of lung tumor tissue, taken at surgery. These receptors came from a female donor with early-stage non-small cell lung cancer.

Turning to this clonotype: Within a library made for alpha chains, this beta chain is off target, and its count is uninformative. The chain combines TRBV20-1 with TRBJ1-5; no firm D call. V lost 3 bases and J 6 bases, leaving 0 bases between the germline ends. This CDR3 is built from 9 residues. Germline V gene lookup returns CDR1 DFQATT and CDR2 SNEGSKA (reference sequence). CDR3 sequence reads: CSASQPQHF. The CDR3 DNA reads as TGCAGTGCTAGTCAGCCCCAGCATTTT.

This clonotype turned up a few times. As an off-target read in a library built for alpha chains, this beta chain has a frequency of little significance. J is TRBJ1-1 and V is TRBV5-6; D is uncertain. The CDR3 runs to 15 residues. CDR1 SGHDT and CDR2 YYEEEE come from the germline V gene. V dropped 4 bases and J dropped 0 bases, with 13 bases sitting between them. CDR3 sequence reads: CASSTPGQVNTEAFF. The CDR3 DNA reads as TGTGCCAGCAGCACCCCCGGGCAGGTGAACACTGAAGCTTTCTTT.

This clonotype has at least ten counts. This beta chain lies outside the target of a library built for alpha chains; its clone size means little. The J gene is TRBJ1-1, the V gene TRBV9; D is ambiguous. V gave up 3 bases and J gave up 5 bases, with 14 bases separating them. The CDR3 is 14 residues long. Germline lookup yields CDR1 SGDLS and CDR2 YYNGEE. In DNA form, the CDR3 reads TGTGCCAGCAGCGCTTCCTCTCTAGGTACTGAAGCTTTCTTT. Its protein product is CASSASSLGTEAFF.

Many counts were recorded for this clonotype. A library prepared for alpha chains yielded this beta chain as an off-target read; its size is of little meaning. This chain links TRBV10-3 with TRBJ2-7; 11 bases are a match to TRBD2. The CDR3 has 14 amino acids. Looked up from germline, CDR1 is ENHRY and CDR2 is SYGVKD. With 5 bases clipped from V and 4 bases from J, the junction kept 4 bases outside the gene matches. For the CDR3, the DNA is TGTGCCATCAGTCCGGGACTAGCGGTTTACGAGCAGTACTTC. Its protein product is CAISPGLAVYEQYF.

This clonotype is deemed medium-sized (0.01 to 0.1%). A library made for alpha chains picked up this beta chain off target, so its size means little. This chain uses TRBV9 with TRBJ1-2, with D possibly TRBD1 on 5 matching bases. Germline values: CDR1 SGDLS, CDR2 YYNGEE. The CDR3 spans 13 residues. V lost 0 bases, J lost 3 bases, and 6 bases lay in between. CDR3 in amino acids: CASSVEQDYGYTF. CDR3 in DNA: TGTGCCAGCAGCGTAGAACAGGACTATGGCTACACCTTC.

In its sample, this clonotype was seen a few times. As an off-target read in a library built for alpha chains, this beta chain has a frequency of little significance. This chain uses TRBV6-4 with TRBJ1-1, with 8 bases matching TRBD1. Germline V gene sequence: CDR1 MRHNA, CDR2 SNTAGT. V shed 6 bases and J 3 bases; nucleotides not matched to a gene: 6. The CDR3 totals 14 residues. Written as DNA, the CDR3 is TGTGCCAGCAGCGTAGACAGGGGAGACACTGAAGCTTTCTTT. This gives the protein CASSVDRGDTEAFF.